These 12 T cell receptor beta chains were sequenced from one sample in a study of Ad26.COV2.S vaccination and SARS-CoV-2 variants (dated by TCRdb to about 2021). The library was prepared using the immunoSEQ multiplex PCR assay. In TCRdb, the immuneACCESS table is reduced to in-frame sequences with V and J assigned. These tables do not hold every clone; where another copy was compared, an unresolved V gene accounts for under half, and the others remain unexplained. Within this sample are hundreds of thousands of clones, with around 87% of them counted one time only. Approximately 3.6% of the sample goes to the ten largest clones. Taken with the paper, the label for treatment or condition translates to: over 15 received Ad26.COV2.S at low or high dose, single or two shots; about 5 received placebo; per-sample allocation not given. Repertoires of vaccine and placebo recipients were sequenced from samples taken on day 63 after the first injection.

Sequencing was performed on peripheral blood, taken in a trial of Ad26.COV2.S vaccine versus placebo. These TCRs come from a person between 18 and 65 years old who received the Ad26.COV2.S COVID-19 vaccine or a placebo.

J is TRBJ1-5 and V is TRBV11-1, with a weak D call TRBD1 (5 bases). CDR3 length: 16 amino acids. Trimming shortened V by 3 bases and J by 3 bases, and 15 bases separated the two germline ends. The V gene's germline CDR1 is SGHAT and CDR2 FQDESV (reference sequence). The DNA of the CDR3 is TGTGCCAGCAGCTTTCCCGGTGGGGGTTACAATCAGCCCCAGCATTTT. It specifies CASSFPGGGYNQPQHF.

This chain uses TRBV19 with TRBJ2-7; D not certain. V lost 5 bases and J 0 bases, leaving 14 bases between the germline ends. Germline-derived CDR1 and CDR2 are LNHDA and SQIVND (reference sequence). The CDR3 has 15 residues. CDR3 bases: TGTGCCAGTAGTCCGGCAGGTGAACCCTCCTACGAGCAGTACTTC. Its protein is CASSPAGEPSYEQYF.

This clone was recorded a few times. The chain couples TRBV5-5 to TRBJ1-5; D remains ambiguous. Germline values: CDR1 SGHKS, CDR2 YYEKEE (reference sequence). CDR3 length equals 13 residues. Trimming removed 0 bases at V and 7 bases at J, with 8 bases between. The CDR3 sequence is CASSLEEWQPQHF. The CDR3, as DNA: TGTGCCAGCAGCTTGGAAGAATGGCAGCCCCAGCATTTT.

The CDR3 DNA sequence: TGTGCCACCAGCAGAGATATCAGTTCCGAAGCTTTCTTT. It encodes CATSRDISSEAFF. The rearrangement links TRBV15 to TRBJ1-1; D remains unclear. V shed 0 bases and J shed 8 bases, with 10 bases lying between them. The germline CDR1 and CDR2 sequences are LNHNV and YYDKDF (reference sequence). CDR3 size: 13 residues.

The V call is TRBV30, the J call TRBJ1-2; 9 bases match TRBD1. Trimming took 3 bases from V and 8 from J; bases not matched to a gene: 10. The CDR3 totals 14 residues. Germline V gives CDR1 GTSNPN, CDR2 SVGIG (reference sequence). The CDR3 DNA reads as TGTGCCTGGAGAAGGGACAGGGCCTTCGGAGGCTACACCTTC. The encoded protein is CAWRRDRAFGGYTF.

The chain joins TRBV14 to TRBJ1-2, with D perhaps TRBD1 (5 bases). The V and J ends lost 0 bases and 4 bases respectively, with 6 bases between them. Germline V gives CDR1 SGHDN, CDR2 FVKESK. This CDR3 region has 13 residues. The CDR3 coding sequence is TGTGCCAGCAGCCAAGATCAGGGCTATGGCTACACCTTC. It is translated as CASSQDQGYGYTF.

This clone occurred once. V is TRBV2 and J is TRBJ2-4; 10 bases agree with TRBD1. J gave up 8 bases and V 10 bases, and 8 bases lay outside the gene matches. Germline loops: CDR1 SNHLY, CDR2 FYNNEI. This CDR3 spans 13 amino acids. CDR3 coding DNA: TGTGCCACGAACCGGGACAGGGGTGACATTCAGTACTTC. Its translation is CATNRDRGDIQYF. The whole variable domain, filled in from reference TRBV2 and TRBJ2-4, reads EPEVTQTPSHQVTQMGQEVILRCVPISNHLYFYWYRQILGQKVEFLVSFYNNEISEKSEIFDDQFSVERPDGSNFTLKIRSTKLEDSAMYFCATNRDRGDIQYFGAGTRLSVL.

This clone was recorded only once. At the DNA level, this CDR3 is encoded by other sequences in the same sample as well. This chain uses TRBV28 with TRBJ1-2, with D maybe TRBD1 (6 bases). The V end lost 3 bases, the J end lost 2 bases, and 7 bases lay between the germline ends. From germline, CDR1 is MDHEN and CDR2 SYDVKM. CDR3 length: 13 residues. The CDR3 sequence: CASSLTGNYGYTF. The CDR3 coding sequence is TGTGCCAGCAGTTTGACAGGCAACTATGGCTACACCTTC.

The rearrangement joins TRBV3-1 (or the pseudogene TRBV3-2) to TRBJ2-7; D not resolved. V lost 4 bases and J lost 3, with 4 bases in between. Germline V gene sequence: CDR1 LGHDT, CDR2 YNNKEL (reference sequence). This CDR3 comprises 11 residues. The CDR3 here is CASSLYYEQYF. In nucleotides, the CDR3 is TGTGCCAGCAGCCTGTACTACGAGCAGTACTTC.

This clone has only one observation. The rearrangement joins TRBV21-1 to TRBJ2-4; the table calls TRBD1, which could not be checked here. TRBV21-1 is classified as a pseudogene. The CDR3 length is 14 residues. The CDR3 DNA follows: TGTGCCGGAGAGACAGGGGGAGCCAAAAACATTCAGTACTTC. Amino acid sequence: CAGETGGAKNIQYF.

CDR3 coding DNA: TGTGCCAGCAGTCCGAGGACAGGGCCCAATCAGCCCCAGCATTTT. The encoded protein is CASSPRTGPNQPQHF. The V gene is TRBV27, the J gene TRBJ1-5; TRBD1 agrees at 8 bases. Germline V CDR1 and CDR2: MNHEY, SMNVEV (reference sequence). V gave up 5 bases and J gave up 3 bases; unmatched junction bases: 6. The CDR3 loop spans 15 amino acids.

The chain uses TRBV6-5 and TRBJ2-1; 7 bases agree with TRBD1. Germline V gene sequence: CDR1 MNHEY, CDR2 SVGAGI. With V trimmed by 4 bases and J by 4 bases, 10 bases remained unmatched. There are 16 residues in the CDR3. CDR3 protein: CASSFADRSIYNEQFF. CDR3 DNA sequence: TGTGCCAGCAGTTTCGCGGACAGGTCGATTTACAATGAGCAGTTCTTC.